This entry concerns a single T cell receptor (beta chain). The antigen remains undetermined. Assay: immunoSEQ multiplex PCR; the TCRdb copy retains only in-frame clones and omits some. The sample includes under 70,000 clones, 92% of them seen just once. The entry originates in a study of OX40 agonist ivuxolimab in advanced cancers. Study observations and caveats: Researchers report that CD8+ T cells had, on average, more expanded clones than CD4+. Normalized expansion of T-cell clones was also low for some nonresponders. Clonal expansion was seen in CD4+ and CD8+ blood T cells by week 6 at 0.1 to 3.0 mg/kg.

Patients were ruled out by autoimmune disease history or systemic immunosuppression. Germline loops: CDR1 SNHLY, CDR2 FYNNEI. V was pared by 6 bases and J by 6 bases, with 18 bases between. This CDR3 region has 15 residues. The source is an adult with an advanced solid tumor such as melanoma, head and neck, liver or kidney cancer. This chain uses TRBV2 with TRBJ2-1, with D possibly TRBD2 on 5 matching bases. The sequenced sample was CD4+ or CD8+ T cells sorted from blood, obtained in a trial of the OX40 agonist ivuxolimab. CDR3 region: CASRIVSLATNEQFF. The CDR3 nucleotides are TGTGCCAGCAGGATAGTTTCCCTAGCCACCAATGAGCAGTTCTTC.